The rows below give T cell receptor beta chains drawn from one sample of a study of T-cell reconstitution after alpha-beta-depleted transplantation in children. A single record per CDR3 protein comes from TCRdb applying MiXCR to the PCR reads. This sample carries hundreds of thousands of distinct CDR3 sequences, roughly 13% of them seen once, and the ten largest clones take 2% to 2.5%. The sequences come from PBMCs, mostly from graft donor cells, collected 360 days after TCRalphabeta/CD19-depleted stem cell transplant. Every receptor here comes from a male patient aged 10-17 years who had a stem cell transplant for acute myeloid leukemia, so the T cells may come from the graft donor. CDR3s include the opening cysteine and the closing phenylalanine or tryptophan. A D gene is named only where the DNA matches it firmly. A clone size is listed for some rows: how often the clone was seen (once, few, many), or a class if it is expanded.

clone size	V gene	J gene	D gene	CDR3 length	CDR3 DNA	CDR3 protein
few	TRBV6-2/TRBV6-3	TRBJ2-7	NA	14	TGTGCCAGCAGTTACGCAGGGGCAACCTACGAGCAGTACTTC	CASSYAGATYEQYF
few	TRBV3-1	TRBJ2-7	TRBD2	17	TGTGCCAGCAGCCCGTTCGCAGGACTAGCGGGATTACCCGAGCAGTACTTC	CASSPFAGLAGLPEQYF
NA	TRBV11-1	TRBJ2-3	TRBD2	20	TGTGCCAGCAGCTCCACGTCGACTAGCGGGGCCGGGGGGATCACAGATACGCAGTATTTT	CASSSTSTSGAGGITDTQYF
NA	TRBV20-1	TRBJ2-7	TRBD2	15	TGCAGTGCTAGATCTGAGCGGGAGGGCTATTACGAGCAGTACTTC	CSARSEREGYYEQYF
few	TRBV25-1	TRBJ2-1	NA	14	TGTGCCAGCAGTGACCTCGACAGGAGATATGAGCAGTTCTTC	CASSDLDRRYEQFF
many	TRBV28	TRBJ2-3	NA	17	TGTGCCAGCAGTTCCCCGCAGGAGCGGCCCTTGGCAGATACGCAGTATTTT	CASSSPQERPLADTQYF
few	TRBV28	TRBJ2-7	TRBD2	16	TGTGCCAGCAGTTCGCTACTAGCGGGAGTACCCCACGAGCAGTACTTC	CASSSLLAGVPHEQYF
NA	TRBV4-2	TRBJ1-2	NA	13	TGTGCCAGCAGCCTTGGGCCCTCATATGGCTACACCTTC	CASSLGPSYGYTF
few	TRBV9	TRBJ2-1	TRBD1	16	TGTGCCAGCAGCGTAGCATCACAGGGGACCTACAATGAGCAGTTCTTC	CASSVASQGTYNEQFF
many	TRBV20-1	TRBJ1-2	NA	14	TGCAGTGCTAGGAATTATGTAAATGGCTATGGCTACACCTTC	CSARNYVNGYGYTF
few	TRBV28	TRBJ2-7	NA	14	TGTGCCAGCAGTGTACCGGGATCCGCCTACGAGCAGTACTTC	CASSVPGSAYEQYF
few	TRBV19	TRBJ1-1	NA	11	TGTGCCAGCCGTCAGGGAAGCCAAGCTTTCTTT	CASRQGSQAFF
NA	TRBV20-1	TRBJ2-3	NA	15	TGCAGTGCTAGTACAGGCAGGGACTTTGCAGATACGCAGTATTTT	CSASTGRDFADTQYF
many	TRBV18	TRBJ2-3	TRBD2	17	TGTGCCAGCTCACGCCCGACTAGCGGGAGAGTAGCAGATACGCAGTATTTT	CASSRPTSGRVADTQYF
NA	TRBV4-3	TRBJ2-5	TRBD2	17	TGCGCCAGCAGCCAAGTGGCTACTAGCGGGCTTCGGGAGACCCAGTACTTC	CASSQVATSGLRETQYF
few	TRBV29-1	TRBJ2-5	TRBD2	16	TGCAGCGTCGCTCTAGCGGGAGGCCCGTTAGGGGAGACCCAGTACTTC	CSVALAGGPLGETQYF
many	TRBV29-1	TRBJ2-7	TRBD2	18	TGCAGCACCTTGGGGCCGACTAGCGGGAGACCCGCAGCCTACGAGCAGTACTTC	CSTLGPTSGRPAAYEQYF
few	TRBV4-1	TRBJ2-1	NA	14	TGCGCCAGCAGCCACGGAACACTTTACAATGAGCAGTTCTTC	CASSHGTLYNEQFF
NA	TRBV24-1	TRBJ1-1	TRBD1	17	TGTGCCACCAGTGATGGGAAGCGACAGGGTGAAAACACTGAAGCTTTCTTT	CATSDGKRQGENTEAFF
NA	TRBV5-1	TRBJ2-1	TRBD2	17	TGCGCCAGCAAGGCTAGCGGGGGGCCGAGCTCCTACAATGAGCAGTTCTTC	CASKASGGPSSYNEQFF
NA	TRBV4-3	TRBJ2-5	NA	14	NA	CASSQDLRQQTQYF
NA	TRBV29-1	TRBJ2-3	NA	14	TGCAGCGTTGAAGCTTTGGGCTCAACAGATACGCAGTATTTT	CSVEALGSTDTQYF
many	TRBV7-3	TRBJ1-6	NA	14	TGTGCCAGCAGCCTTGACAGCGGGAATTCACCCCTCCACTTT	CASSLDSGNSPLHF
NA	TRBV29-1	TRBJ2-2	NA	15	TGCAGCGTTGGCCGCAAGGGGGCGAACACCGGGGAGCTGTTTTTT	CSVGRKGANTGELFF
NA	TRBV7-9	TRBJ2-7	NA	15	TGTGCCAGCAGCCGGGGTGAAGCTGGGTCCTACGAGCAGTACTTC	CASSRGEAGSYEQYF
many	TRBV15	TRBJ2-6	NA	18	TGTGCCACCAGCAGAGGACGGGGAAGTCTCGCTGGGGCCAACGTCCTGACTTTC	CATSRGRGSLAGANVLTF
many	TRBV29-1	TRBJ2-1	TRBD2	15	TGCAGCGTTCCACGCGGGGGAGGGCCGAGGAATGAGCAGTTCTTC	CSVPRGGGPRNEQFF
NA	TRBV11-3	TRBJ2-3	NA	16	TGTGCCAGCAGCAAAGAGATCGGCCTAGGCCCAGATACGCAGTATTTT	CASSKEIGLGPDTQYF
NA	TRBV7-9	TRBJ2-5	NA	17	TGTGCCAGCAGCAGAGGAGAGCCTAGCGCTACGCAAGAGACCCAGTACTTC	CASSRGEPSATQETQYF
NA	TRBV20-1	TRBJ1-1	TRBD1	14	TGCAGTGCTAGGGGGATAACAGGGGTTACTGAAGCTTTCTTT	CSARGITGVTEAFF
NA	TRBV12-3/TRBV12-4	TRBJ1-2	NA	15	TGTGCCAGCGTATCTCGGGCCTCCATACTTCATGGCTACACCTTC	CASVSRASILHGYTF
few	TRBV6-2/TRBV6-3	TRBJ2-2	TRBD1	18	TGTGCCAGCAGTTACCCCCCACAGGGGGCTCTGAACACCGGGGAGCTGTTTTTT	CASSYPPQGALNTGELFF
NA	TRBV28	TRBJ1-5	NA	12	TGTGCCAGCAGCCATCTCCAGGGGAGTAGGCATTTT	CASSHLQGSRHF
many	TRBV6-2/TRBV6-3	TRBJ2-1	TRBD2	12	TGTGCCAGCAGTTACGTTAGCGGGAGGGAGTTCTTC	CASSYVSGREFF
NA	TRBV5-1	TRBJ2-7	NA	17	TGCGCCAGCAGCCCGGACCGCCCTCGGGGACTTTCCTACGAGCAGTACTTC	CASSPDRPRGLSYEQYF
NA	TRBV11-1	TRBJ2-1	TRBD2	15	TGTGCCAGCAGCTTATACCTAGCGGGAGAGGGTGAGCAGTTCTTC	CASSLYLAGEGEQFF
NA	TRBV20-1	TRBJ2-1	TRBD2	15	TGCAGTGCTAGAGGTATCCCGGGAGGGAACAATGAGCAGTTCTTC	CSARGIPGGNNEQFF
few	TRBV28	TRBJ2-7	NA	12	TGTGCCAGCACCCAAACGGTGGACGAGCAGTACTTC	CASTQTVDEQYF
many	TRBV27	TRBJ2-5	NA	13	TGTGCCAGCAGTTTATGGCCGGTGGAGACCCAGTACTTC	CASSLWPVETQYF
NA	TRBV12-3/TRBV12-4	TRBJ1-4	TRBD1	13	TGTGCCAGCGGATCAGGGGGGCGGGAAAAACTGTTTTTT	CASGSGGREKLFF
NA	TRBV11-2	TRBJ2-6	TRBD1	16	TGTGCCAGCAGCTTCCTCAGGGGGCCTGGGGCCAACGTCCTGACTTTC	CASSFLRGPGANVLTF
NA	TRBV16	TRBJ2-5	NA	14	TGTGCCAGCAGCCAATATACGAGGGAAGAGACCCAGTACTTC	CASSQYTREETQYF
few	TRBV6-5	TRBJ2-7	NA	14	TGTGCCAGCAGTTACTCATGGACAGACTACGAGCAGTACTTC	CASSYSWTDYEQYF
NA	TRBV20-1	TRBJ2-3	TRBD2	21	TGCAGTGCTAGAGACTATAGCGTCCCGGGACTAGCGGGAGCCCTGGTTGATACGCAGTATTTT	CSARDYSVPGLAGALVDTQYF